Listed below are T cell receptor beta chains from one sample, sequenced in a study of cytomegalovirus exposure and HLA in healthy donors. Some clones are missing from TCRdb's copy, which holds only in-frame ones; the method was immunoSEQ multiplex PCR. The repertoire includes more than 85,000 clones, roughly 83% of them detected once, and approximately 3.7% sits in the top ten. Sequencing used PBMCs. These receptors were collected from a female donor in good health and CMV-seropositive. CDR3s leave out the opening cysteine and the closing phenylalanine or tryptophan. Clone size is given for some rows only: seen once, a few or many times, or a class if the clone is expanded.

TRBV5-1	TRBJ2-3	-	ASRDRVSVDTQY
TRBV10-2	TRBJ2-4	-	ASSDPGQGAENSQY
TRBV5-4	TRBJ2-3	-	ASSLGRASGRTDTQY
TRBV6-6	TRBJ2-5	-	ASSSRGRGGVGTQY
TRBV2	TRBJ1-2	-	ASRRVGSYT
TRBV7-9	TRBJ2-7	-	ASSLNAGGAPY
TRBV9	TRBJ2-5	once	ASSALGDSILQETQY
TRBV19	TRBJ2-2	-	ASSIGQGNTGELF
TRBV9	TRBJ2-1	few	ASSPRSERGEQF
TRBV10-3	TRBJ2-3	-	AISESLPGQGAQDTQY
TRBV29-1	TRBJ2-2	-	SGRLAGGTGELF
TRBV4-3	TRBJ2-1	-	ASSQGGRGDEQF
TRBV27	TRBJ2-5	-	ASSYLRGQETQY
TRBV2	TRBJ1-5	-	ASKEGGYSNQPQH
TRBV15	-	-	ATSSGGQQWSTQFYEQY
TRBV19	TRBJ1-5	once	ASSIRGTRVGDQPQH
TRBV29-1	TRBJ2-5	-	SVGASGRARETQY
TRBV27	TRBJ2-1	-	ASSGAGGQDNEQF
TRBV30	TRBJ2-7	few	AWSAPNGDEQY
TRBV21-1	TRBJ1-2	-	ASRRDRTYGYT
TRBV19	TRBJ2-3	-	ASSLLAGATDTQY
TRBV27	TRBJ1-1	-	ASRPRTTDRYTEAF
TRBV18	TRBJ2-2	-	ASSSGLGSTGELF
TRBV5-1	TRBJ2-1	-	ASSSEGVYNEQF
TRBV6-1	TRBJ1-5	-	ASSADRVGGNNQPQH
TRBV5-1	TRBJ2-3	-	ASSLFMASGDTDTQY
TRBV7-8	TRBJ2-5	-	ASSLEFRATTGETQY
TRBV5-8	TRBJ2-1	-	ASSSGTPINRNEQF
TRBV10-1	TRBJ1-1	few	ASMRGGGDEAF
TRBV19	TRBJ2-2	once	ASSILRTADTGELF
TRBV19	TRBJ2-1	-	ASSIPSGLALF
TRBV5-4	TRBJ2-1	-	ASSLPGGSYNEQF
TRBV25-1	TRBJ2-7	few	ASSGQGAYEQY
TRBV2	TRBJ2-1	once	ASSGTEYEQF
TRBV5-1	TRBJ2-2	few	ASSLPGGYTGELF
TRBV5-8	TRBJ1-2	-	ASRTPNYGYT
TRBV5-8	TRBJ2-7	-	ASKGSGTHEQY
TRBV6-5	TRBJ2-2	-	ASRTSGTPGKLF
TRBV5-1	TRBJ2-2	-	AGTPGPGGGELF
TRBV4-3	TRBJ2-1	-	ASSRTGSNEQF
TRBV7-9	TRBJ1-2	-	ASSLDAGLVGYT
TRBV2	TRBJ2-6	few	ASSTRDRGSSGANVLT
TRBV5-1	TRBJ2-2	few	ASSPGKRDTGELF
TRBV4-3	TRBJ2-7	few	ASSQDYRQTYEQY
TRBV7-7	TRBJ2-7	-	ASSLGGGREQY